The 2 T cell receptor beta chains reported below all come from one sample, sequenced in a study of somatic mutations in cytotoxic T cells in rheumatoid arthritis. Method: immunoSEQ multiplex PCR; TCRdb's copy keeps in-frame clones and lacks some. In the table there are roughly 13,000 clones, around 80% of which are singletons. Source material: CD8+ T cells sorted from blood. All receptors derive from an adult with rheumatoid arthritis.

This chain connects TRBV27 to TRBJ1-1; D call uncertain. The CDR3 runs to 11 residues. Germline V gives CDR1 MNHEY, CDR2 SMNVEV (reference sequence). The germline V and J ends were trimmed by 2 bases and 7 bases, with 5 bases remaining between them. This CDR3 is CASSLGDEAFF. In DNA form, the CDR3 reads TGTGCCAGCAGTTTAGGAGATGAAGCTTTCTTT.

V gene TRBV6-1 combines with J gene TRBJ1-5; perhaps TRBD1 as D (5 bases). V was shortened by 1 base and J by 9 bases, with 10 bases between the two germline ends. CDR3 size: 13 residues. Germline V gives CDR1 MNHNS, CDR2 SASEGT. The DNA for the CDR3 is TGTGCCAGCAGTGAAGGAGGGGTATCGCCCCAGCATTTT. It is translated as CASSEGGVSPQHF.